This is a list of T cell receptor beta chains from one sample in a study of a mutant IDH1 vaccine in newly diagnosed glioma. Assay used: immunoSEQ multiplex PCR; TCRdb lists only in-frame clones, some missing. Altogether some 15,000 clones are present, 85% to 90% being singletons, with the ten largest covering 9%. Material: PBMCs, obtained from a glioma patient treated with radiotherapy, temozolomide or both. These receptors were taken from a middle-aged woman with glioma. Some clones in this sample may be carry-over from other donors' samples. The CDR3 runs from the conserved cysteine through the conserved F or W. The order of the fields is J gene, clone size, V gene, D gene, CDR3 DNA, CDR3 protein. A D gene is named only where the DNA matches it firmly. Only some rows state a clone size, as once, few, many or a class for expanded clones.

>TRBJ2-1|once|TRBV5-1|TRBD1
TGCGCCAGCAGCTTCCAGGGGGAAGATGAGCAGTTCTTC
CASSFQGEDEQFF
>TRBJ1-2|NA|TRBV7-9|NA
TGTGCCAGCAGCTCCCAGGGATATGGCTACACCTTC
CASSSQGYGYTF
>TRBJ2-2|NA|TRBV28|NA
TGTGCCAGCAGTTTTACATCCACCGGGGAGCTGTTTTTT
CASSFTSTGELFF
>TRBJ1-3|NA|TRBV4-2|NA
TGTGCCAGCAGCCAGTTGGGACTCCACTCTGGAAACACCATATATTTT
CASSQLGLHSGNTIYF
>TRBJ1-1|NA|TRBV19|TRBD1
TGTGCCAGCAAACAGGGGAGGGAGGGAAACACTGAAGCTTTCTTT
CASKQGREGNTEAFF
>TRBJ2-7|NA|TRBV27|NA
TGTGCCAGCAGGGCCCCTTCGGTGGGCGAGCAGTACTTC
CASRAPSVGEQYF
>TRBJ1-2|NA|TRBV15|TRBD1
TGTGCCACCAGCACCGGGACAGGGGAAGGCTACACCTTC
CATSTGTGEGYTF
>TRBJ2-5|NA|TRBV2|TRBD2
TGTGCCAGCAGTGTAACGGGCCTAGCGGGAGGTGAGACCCAGTACTTC
CASSVTGLAGGETQYF
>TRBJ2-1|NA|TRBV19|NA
TGTGCCAGTAGTATAGTGGAGTCAGGGTTAGACAATGAGCAGTTCTTC
CASSIVESGLDNEQFF
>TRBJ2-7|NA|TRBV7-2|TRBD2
TGTGCCAGCAGCTTAGTAGCGGGGGGCATCGAGCAGTACTTC
CASSLVAGGIEQYF
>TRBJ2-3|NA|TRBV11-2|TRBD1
TGTGCCAGCAGCTCTCCGGGACAGTACTGGGATACGCAGTATTTT
CASSSPGQYWDTQYF
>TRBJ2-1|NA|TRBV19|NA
TGTGCCAGTAGTATAGTGCAGGGAGTTTCCTACAATGAGCAGTTCTTC
CASSIVQGVSYNEQFF
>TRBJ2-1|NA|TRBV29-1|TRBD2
TGCAGCGTTGTGAGCCTAGCGGGAGTCAATGAGCAGTTCTTC
CSVVSLAGVNEQFF
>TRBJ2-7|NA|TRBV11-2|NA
TGTGCCAGCAGCCTGTGGGGGGAGAGCATTCAAGAGCAGTACTTC
CASSLWGESIQEQYF
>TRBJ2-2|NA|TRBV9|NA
TGTGCCAGCAGCGTAGGAAGGCGTCCCGGGGAGCTGTTTTTT
CASSVGRRPGELFF
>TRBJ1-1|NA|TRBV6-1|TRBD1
TGTGCCAGCAGGGACCGACAGGGTGTCAGAGCTTTCTTT
CASRDRQGVRAFF
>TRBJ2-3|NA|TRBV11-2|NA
TGTGCCAGCAGCGCATCACGACAGGAGAGCACAGATACGCAGTATTTT
CASSASRQESTDTQYF
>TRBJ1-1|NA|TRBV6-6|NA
TGTGCCAGCAGGCAAGACCTAGTTACTGAAGCTTTCTTT
CASRQDLVTEAFF
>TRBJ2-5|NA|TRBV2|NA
TGTGCCAGCAGTGAACTGGACAGCCAAGAGACCCAGTACTTC
CASSELDSQETQYF
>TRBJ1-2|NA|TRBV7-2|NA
TGTGCCAGCAGCTTAGCCTCACTGGGGGCTAATGGCTACACCTTC
CASSLASLGANGYTF
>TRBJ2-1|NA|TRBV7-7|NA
TGTGCTAGCAGCTTAGGAGTTAGCTCCTACAATGAGCAGTTCTTC
CASSLGVSSYNEQFF
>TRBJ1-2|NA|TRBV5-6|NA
TGTGCCAGCAGCTTGGGGCAGGGTAGTGGCTACACCTTC
CASSLGQGSGYTF
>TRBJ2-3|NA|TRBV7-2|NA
TGTGCCAGCAGCCTAACAGGGTCCAGCACAGATACGCAGTATTTT
CASSLTGSSTDTQYF
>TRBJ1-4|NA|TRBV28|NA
TGTGCCGGGGGGGACCATGAAAAACTGTTTTTT
CAGGDHEKLFF
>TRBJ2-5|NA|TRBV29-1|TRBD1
TGCAGCGTGGGGACAGGGTTGGGCCAAGAGACCCAGTACTTC
CSVGTGLGQETQYF
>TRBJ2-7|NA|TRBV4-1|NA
TGCGCCAGCAGCCGGATCGACGGACCCTACGAGCAGTACTTC
CASSRIDGPYEQYF
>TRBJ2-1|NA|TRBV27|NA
TGTGCCAGCAGTTTCTCTAGCTCCTACAATGAGCAGTTCTTC
CASSFSSSYNEQFF
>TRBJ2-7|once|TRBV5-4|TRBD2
TGTGCCAGCAGCTCGACCCTCAGGGTAGCGGGAGGGCCGCCCTACGAGCAGTACTTC
CASSSTLRVAGGPPYEQYF
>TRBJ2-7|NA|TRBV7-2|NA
TGTGCCAGCAGTCAATCCACCTACGAGCAGTACTTC
CASSQSTYEQYF
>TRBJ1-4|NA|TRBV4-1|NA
TGCGCCAGCAGCCAAGATATCCGGACAGCAACTAATGAAAAACTGTTTTTT
CASSQDIRTATNEKLFF
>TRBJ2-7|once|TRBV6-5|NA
TGTGCCAGCAGTTACTCCTGGCGAGAGCAGTACTTC
CASSYSWREQYF
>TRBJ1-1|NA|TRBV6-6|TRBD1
TGTGCCAGCAGTAATACAGGGGGGAGGACTGAAGCTTTCTTT
CASSNTGGRTEAFF
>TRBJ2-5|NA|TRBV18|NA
TGTGCCAGCTCACCCGCCGCCGAGGAGGCCCAGTACTTC
CASSPAAEEAQYF
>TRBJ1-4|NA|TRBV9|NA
TGTGCCAGCAGCGTAGGAAGTGGAGGGGGTGCGGGTGAAAAACTGTTTTTT
CASSVGSGGGAGEKLFF
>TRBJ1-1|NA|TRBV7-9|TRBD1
TGTGCCAGCAGTCGGACTACAGGGGTAACTGAAGCTTTCTTT
CASSRTTGVTEAFF
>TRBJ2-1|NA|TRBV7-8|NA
TGTGCCAGCAGCTTAGCGGGGGGAGGCTGGGGGCAGTTCTTC
CASSLAGGGWGQFF
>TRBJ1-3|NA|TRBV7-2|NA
TGTGCCAGCAGCTTAGCTGGAAACACCATATATTTT
CASSLAGNTIYF
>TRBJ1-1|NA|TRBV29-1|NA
TGCAGCGTTGACGGGGGAGGGAACACTGAAGCTTTCTTT
CSVDGGGNTEAFF
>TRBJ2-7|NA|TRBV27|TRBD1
TGTGCCAGCAGCGCCGGGACAGAAATTTACGAGCAGTACTTC
CASSAGTEIYEQYF
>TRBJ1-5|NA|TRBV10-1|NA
TGCGCCAGCTGGGACGGGGGGCGCGGGAGCAATCAGCCCCAGCATTTT
CASWDGGRGSNQPQHF
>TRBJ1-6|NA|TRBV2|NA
TGTGCCAGCAGTGACTCCCGGGGGGCGGAAGGGGACCTCCACTTT
CASSDSRGAEGDLHF
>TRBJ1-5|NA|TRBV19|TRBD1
TGTGCCAGTAAACTCGGACAGGGGGCGCAGGATCAGCCCCAGCATTTT
CASKLGQGAQDQPQHF
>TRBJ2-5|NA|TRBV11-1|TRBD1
TGTGCCAGCAGCTTAGGGCACAGGGGGAGACAAGAGACCCAGTACTTC
CASSLGHRGRQETQYF
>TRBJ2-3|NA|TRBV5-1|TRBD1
TGCGCCAGCAGCCTTCCGGGACAGGGGCCAGATACGCAGTATTTT
CASSLPGQGPDTQYF
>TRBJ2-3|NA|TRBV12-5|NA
TGTGCTAGTGGTTCCCCCCCGGGTACGCAGTATTTT
CASGSPPGTQYF
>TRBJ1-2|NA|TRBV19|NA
TGTGCCAGTAGTATATTAGGCGGTCTTAGCTATGGCTACACCTTC
CASSILGGLSYGYTF
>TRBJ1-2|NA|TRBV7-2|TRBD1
TGTGCCAGCAGCTTGACAGGGGCTAACTATGGCTACACCTTC
CASSLTGANYGYTF
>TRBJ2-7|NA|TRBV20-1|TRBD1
TGCAGTGCCATAGGGACAGGGAAGCAGTACTTC
CSAIGTGKQYF
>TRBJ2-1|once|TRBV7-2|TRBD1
TGTGCCAGCAGCACCGGACAGGGATACTACAATGAGCAGTTCTTC
CASSTGQGYYNEQFF
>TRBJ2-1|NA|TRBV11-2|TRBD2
TGTGCCAGCAGCTTAGATCGACTAGCGGGAGGGTTGAGTGAGCAGTTCTTC
CASSLDRLAGGLSEQFF
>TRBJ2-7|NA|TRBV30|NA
TGTGCCTGGAGTAGGTTATCCTACGAGCAGTACTTC
CAWSRLSYEQYF